This T cell receptor beta chain comes out of a study of OX40 agonist ivuxolimab in advanced cancers. Overall study context: Patients in the trial were receiving intravenous ivuxolimab every 2 weeks, at doses of 0.01 to 10 mg/kg. Three partial responders included one hepatocellular carcinoma patient and two cutaneous melanoma patients. Study observations and caveats: Some nonresponders likewise displayed low normalized T-cell clonal expansion.

Profiling relied on immunoSEQ multiplex PCR, and the TCRdb table lists in-frame clones only, not all of them. The data hold around 48,000 clones, with around 80% observed a single time. Notes on this clone: What it recognizes is unknown.

Germline values: CDR1 LNHDA, CDR2 SQIVND (reference sequence). The germline V and J ends were trimmed by 6 bases and 2 bases, with 10 bases remaining between them. The CDR3 extends over 13 amino acids. Patients with a history of autoimmune disease or on systemic immunosuppression were excluded. Sequenced here: CD4+ or CD8+ T cells sorted from blood, sampled in a trial of the OX40 agonist ivuxolimab. This sequence was found in an adult with an advanced solid tumor such as melanoma, head and neck, liver or kidney cancer. J is TRBJ1-2 and V is TRBV19; D gene unclear. The CDR3 nucleotides read TGTGCCAGTAGCCCCGCGGGAAACTATGGCTACACCTTC. It encodes CASSPAGNYGYTF.